The 16 T cell receptor beta chains presented below share a single source sample, sequenced in a study of blood T cells in healthy people across ages. Through a sample-barcoded 5' primer and a J-beta primer mix, a second PCR was run for about 6 to 11 cycles. A single record per CDR3 protein comes from TCRdb applying MiXCR to the 5' RACE reads. The table shows some 1.1 million distinct CDR3 sequences, with less than 45% occurring only once. Sequencing was performed on blood. The receptors were gathered from a man between 18 and 35 years old in good health.

The chain uses TRBV5-1 and TRBJ1-5; 7 positions match TRBD1. CDR3 length: 15 amino acids. J gave up 1 base and V 4 bases, and 5 bases lay outside the gene matches. Germline CDR1 is SGHRS and CDR2 is YFSETQ. The CDR3 sequence: CASSPGQESNQPQHF. The CDR3 bases are TGCGCCAGCAGCCCTGGACAGGAAAGCAATCAGCCCCAGCATTTT. Filled out from reference TRBV5-1 and TRBJ1-5, the complete variable domain reads KAGVTQTPRYLIKTRGQQVTLSCSPISGHRSVSWYQQTPGQGLQFLFEYFSETQRNKGNFPGRFSGRQFSNSRSEMNVSTLELGDSALYLCASSPGQESNQPQHFGDGTRLSIL.

This clonotype was detected a few times. The CDR3 nucleotides are TGTGCCAGCAGCTTGACTAGCGGGGCGAAAGGAGGGACCCAGTACTTC. Protein sequence: CASSLTSGAKGGTQYF. J is TRBJ2-5 and V is TRBV7-9, with TRBD2 matching 11 bases. The CDR3 covers 16 residues. CDR1 is SEHNR, CDR2 FQNEAQ, per germline (reference sequence). Trimming at V came to 3 bases and at J to 7 bases, leaving 10 bases not matched to a gene.

The chain recombines TRBV12-3 or TRBV12-4 with TRBJ1-2; D not certain. The CDR3 has 11 amino acids. V lost 8 bases, J lost 6 bases, and 10 bases lay in between. CDR3: CASGVRDGYTF. The CDR3 DNA follows: TGTGCCAGCGGGGTTAGAGATGGCTACACCTTC.

The chain joins TRBV30 to TRBJ1-4; D is undetermined. Germline-derived CDR1 and CDR2 are GTSNPN and SVGIG (reference sequence). V was trimmed by 0 bases and J by 11 bases, leaving 13 bases between them. This CDR3 contains 13 residues. The CDR3 protein is CAWSVPLGKKLFF. CDR3 in DNA: TGTGCCTGGAGTGTACCCTTAGGGAAGAAACTGTTTTTT.

In regard to this clonotype: One base away lies a much larger clone, so this may be a sequencing read error. The chain carries TRBV10-3 and TRBJ2-5; D gene uncertain. Per the germline V gene, CDR1 is ENHRY and CDR2 is SYGVKD. This CDR3 has 14 residues. The ends were cut back, 2 bases at V and 0 bases at J, with 7 bases in the middle. Here the CDR3 reads CAISEASDQETQYF. The CDR3, as DNA: TGTGCCATCAGTGAGGCGAGCGACCAAGAGACCCAGTACTTC.

The CDR3 DNA sequence: TGTGCCAGCAGCCAAAGGGCTAGCGGGGACTACGAGCAGTACTTC. Protein sequence: CASSQRASGDYEQYF. This sequence joins TRBV4-2 and TRBJ2-7, with 9 bases matching TRBD2. The CDR3 consists of 15 residues. The V gene end was trimmed by 2 bases and the J gene end by 3 bases; junction bases not matched to a gene: 5. The germline gives CDR1 LGHNA, CDR2 YNFKEQ.

This clonotype was counted between two and nine times. V usage is TRBV7-6 and J usage is TRBJ1-2; D is ambiguous. This CDR3 comprises 14 residues. Trimming removed 1 base at V and 6 bases at J, with 12 bases between. Germline V gene lookup returns CDR1 SGHVS and CDR2 FNYEAQ. The CDR3 loop reads CASSLGFPYDGYTF. As DNA, the CDR3 is TGTGCCAGCAGCTTAGGATTCCCCTATGATGGCTACACCTTC.

This clonotype turned up a few times. The chain links TRBV28 to TRBJ1-2; 7 bases are a match to TRBD1. With V trimmed by 6 bases and J by 3 bases, 10 bases remained unmatched. Germline-derived CDR1 and CDR2 are MDHEN and SYDVKM. The CDR3 is 15 amino acids. Here the CDR3 reads CASRLSGTAYYGYTF. For the CDR3, the DNA is TGTGCCAGCAGACTATCTGGGACAGCCTACTATGGCTACACCTTC.

Details on this clonotype: A read error may account for a junction end that differs from germline. The chain employs TRBV5-6 and TRBJ2-4, with D tentatively TRBD1 (5 bases). The CDR3 length is 14 residues. Germline assignment: CDR1 SGHDT and CDR2 YYEEEE. The CDR3 DNA reads as TGCGCCAGCAGCAGCGCAGGGAACAAAAACATTCAGTACTTC. This gives the protein CASSSAGNKNIQYF.

This clonotype was seen a few times. The rearrangement uses TRBV7-2 and TRBJ2-5; 9 bases match TRBD1. The germline CDR1 and CDR2 sequences are SGHTA and FQGNSA. The CDR3 extends over 15 amino acids. Trimming cost V 2 bases and J 5 bases; bases outside gene matches: 6. The CDR3 DNA is TGTGCCAGCAGCTTAAGCGGACAGGGGTTTGAGACCCAGTACTTC. It encodes CASSLSGQGFETQYF.

The chain is built from TRBV6-2 or TRBV6-3 and TRBJ1-4, with D tentatively TRBD1 (6 bases). CDR3 length: 15 residues. The germline V and J ends were trimmed by 5 bases and 2 bases, with 12 bases remaining between them. Germline CDR1 is MNHEY and CDR2 is SVGEGT. Written as DNA, the CDR3 is TGTGCCAGCAGTCCTACAGGGTCCACTAATGAAAAACTGTTTTTT. It yields the protein CASSPTGSTNEKLFF.

The chain joins TRBV12-3 or TRBV12-4 to TRBJ2-3; either TRBD1 or TRBD2 may supply D (7 bases each). V was shortened by 4 bases and J by 0 bases, with 11 bases between the two germline ends. The CDR3 covers 15 residues. The CDR3 DNA sequence: TGTGCCAGCAGTTGGGAGGGGGCGAGCACAGATACGCAGTATTTT. Translating gives CASSWEGASTDTQYF.

The chain joins TRBV12-3 or TRBV12-4 to TRBJ1-2; D perhaps matches TRBD1 (6 bases). The CDR3 is 15 residues long. With 7 bases removed from V and 2 bases from J, the gap between germline ends came to 17 bases. CDR3 sequence reads: CASTIGGASNYGYTF. The CDR3 DNA reads TGTGCCAGCACTATAGGGGGGGCTTCGAACTATGGCTACACCTTC.

This clonotype was counted only a few times. The genes are TRBV9 and TRBJ2-3; D may be TRBD1 (5 bases). This CDR3 contains 15 residues. Between the trimmed V and J ends, which lost 0 bases and 5 bases, there was a span of 13 bases. Germline values: CDR1 SGDLS, CDR2 YYNGEE. CDR3: CASSVAVTAGDTQYF. DNA of the CDR3: TGTGCCAGCAGCGTAGCTGTGACAGCTGGAGATACGCAGTATTTT.

The chain has TRBV29-1 and TRBJ1-1; TRBD1 agrees at 9 bases. This CDR3 spans 14 amino acids. V lost 4 bases, J lost 8 bases, and 11 bases stayed unmatched. The germline V gene has CDR1 SQVTM and CDR2 ANQGSEA. The CDR3 nucleotides read TGCAGCGTTGGGGGAAGACAGGGGGTTCCCGAAGCTTTCTTT. The encoded protein is CSVGGRQGVPEAFF.

This chain joins TRBV29-1 and TRBJ1-1; D remains ambiguous. V was shortened by 2 bases and J by 4 bases, with 11 bases between the two germline ends. Germline CDR1 and CDR2: SQVTM and ANQGSEA. The CDR3 runs to 13 residues. In DNA, the CDR3 is TGCAGCGTTGAACCCAACGCTGGCACTGAAGCTTTCTTT. Amino acids: CSVEPNAGTEAFF.